Given below is one T cell receptor beta chain in context. Its antigen is undetermined. A read error may explain this, as a much larger clone is one base away. Likely a read error: the CDR3 ends without its conserved phenylalanine or tryptophan. From RNA transcripts, TCR beta CDR3 regions were amplified. First-round RT-PCR of the TCR CDR3 relied on the HTBI primer set. A single record per CDR3 protein comes from TCRdb applying MiXCR to the multiplex PCR reads. The sample carries some 460,000 distinct CDR3 sequences, 15% to 19% recorded once. This entry is derived from a study of T cells in Graves' hyperthyroidism and ophthalmopathy. In the study overall: At initial diagnosis, before any treatment had begun, peripheral blood was obtained.

V shed 0 bases and J shed 6 bases, with 21 bases lying between them. The CDR3 runs to 16 residues. Germline values: CDR1 DFQATT, CDR2 SNEGSKA (reference sequence). The study's findings and limits: The authors' 13 V-J model separated ophthalmopathy from stable hyperthyroidism.

Newly diagnosed patients aged 18 to 65 had hyperthyroidism of under 2 months' duration. The chain combines TRBV20-1 with TRBJ2-7, with a tentative D call TRBD2 (6 bases). This TCR was recovered from a woman between 18 and 29 years old with Graves' hyperthyroidism. The sequenced sample was blood. CDR3 coding DNA: TGCAGTGCTAGAGACCCATCGGGACTCATGTGGGGCGAGCAGTACCTC. This encodes CSARDPSGLMWGEQYL.